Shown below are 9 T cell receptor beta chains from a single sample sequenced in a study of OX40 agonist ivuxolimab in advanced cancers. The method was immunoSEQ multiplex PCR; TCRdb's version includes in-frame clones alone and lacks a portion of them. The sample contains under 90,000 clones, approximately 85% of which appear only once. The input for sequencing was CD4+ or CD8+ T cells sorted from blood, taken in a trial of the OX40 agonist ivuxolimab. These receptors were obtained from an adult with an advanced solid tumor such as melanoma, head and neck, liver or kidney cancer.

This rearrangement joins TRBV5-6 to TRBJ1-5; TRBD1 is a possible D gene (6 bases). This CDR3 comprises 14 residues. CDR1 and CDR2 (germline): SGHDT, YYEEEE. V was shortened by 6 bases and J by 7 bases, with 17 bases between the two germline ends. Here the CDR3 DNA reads TGTGCCAGCACCGTAAGAGGGGGTCGGCAGCCCCAGCATTTT. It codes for CASTVRGGRQPQHF.

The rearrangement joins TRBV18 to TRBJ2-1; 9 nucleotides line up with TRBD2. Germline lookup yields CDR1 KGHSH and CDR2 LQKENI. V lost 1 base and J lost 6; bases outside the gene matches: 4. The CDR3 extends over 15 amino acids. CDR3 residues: CASSPLAGVGNEQFF. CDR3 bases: TGTGCCAGCTCACCACTAGCGGGAGTTGGCAATGAGCAGTTCTTC.

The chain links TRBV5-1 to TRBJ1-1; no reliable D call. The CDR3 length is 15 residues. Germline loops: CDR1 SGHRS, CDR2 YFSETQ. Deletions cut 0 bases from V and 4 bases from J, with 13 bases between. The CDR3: CASSLEEGGITEAFF. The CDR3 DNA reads TGCGCCAGCAGCTTGGAAGAGGGAGGGATCACTGAAGCTTTCTTT.

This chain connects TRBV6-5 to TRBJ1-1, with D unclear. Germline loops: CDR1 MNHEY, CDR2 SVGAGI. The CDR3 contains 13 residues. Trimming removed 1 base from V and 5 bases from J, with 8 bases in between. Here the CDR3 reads CASSYFGVTEAFF. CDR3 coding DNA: TGTGCCAGCAGTTACTTCGGGGTGACTGAAGCTTTCTTT.

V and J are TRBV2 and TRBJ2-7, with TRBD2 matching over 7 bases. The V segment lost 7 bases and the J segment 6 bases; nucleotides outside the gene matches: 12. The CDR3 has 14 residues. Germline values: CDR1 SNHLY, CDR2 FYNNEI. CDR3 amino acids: CASTVTSIGVEQYF. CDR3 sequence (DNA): TGTGCCAGCACCGTGACTAGCATCGGGGTCGAGCAGTACTTC.

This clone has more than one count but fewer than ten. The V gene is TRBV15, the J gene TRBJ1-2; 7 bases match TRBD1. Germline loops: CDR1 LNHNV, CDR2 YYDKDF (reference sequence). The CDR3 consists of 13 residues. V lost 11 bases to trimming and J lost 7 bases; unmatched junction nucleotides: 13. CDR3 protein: CAAKTGTEAGYTF. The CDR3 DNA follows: TGTGCCGCAAAGACAGGGACCGAGGCTGGCTACACCTTC.

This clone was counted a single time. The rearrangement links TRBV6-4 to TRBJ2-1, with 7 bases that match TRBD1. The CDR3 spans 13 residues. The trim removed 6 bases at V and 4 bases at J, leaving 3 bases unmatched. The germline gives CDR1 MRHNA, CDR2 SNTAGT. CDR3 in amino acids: CASSQQGYNEQFF. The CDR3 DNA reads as TGTGCCAGCAGCCAACAGGGGTACAATGAGCAGTTCTTC.

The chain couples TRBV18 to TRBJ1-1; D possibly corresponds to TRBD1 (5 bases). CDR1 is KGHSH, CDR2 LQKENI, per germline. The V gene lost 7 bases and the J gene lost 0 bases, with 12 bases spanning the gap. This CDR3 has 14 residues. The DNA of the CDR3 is TGTGCCAGCTACACAGGCGCTATGAACACTGAAGCTTTCTTT. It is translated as CASYTGAMNTEAFF.

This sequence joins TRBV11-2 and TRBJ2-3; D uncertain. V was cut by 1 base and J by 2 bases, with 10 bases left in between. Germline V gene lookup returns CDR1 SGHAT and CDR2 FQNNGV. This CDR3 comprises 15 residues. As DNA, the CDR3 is TGTGCCAGCAGCTTAGTCCTTAGTAACACAGATACGCAGTATTTT. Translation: CASSLVLSNTDTQYF.